This T cell receptor beta chain was found in a study of regulatory dendritic cells for organ transplantation. Study conclusions and caveats: Naive T cells showed high diversity, memory cells less, memory CD8+ least. Between individuals, the alloreactive memory CD8+ T cell pool differed considerably.

Some clones are missing from TCRdb's copy, which holds only in-frame ones; the method was immunoSEQ multiplex PCR. The table records 20,000 to 25,000 clones, 74% of them present only once. J gave up 0 bases and V 6 bases, and 4 bases lay outside the gene matches. Germline CDR1 is MNHNS and CDR2 is SASEGT. This CDR3 is 14 amino acids long. Concerning this clone: Its matching antigen is unknown.

The TCR was taken from a human donor in good health. This chain joins TRBV6-1 and TRBJ2-5; TRBD2 aligns across 7 bases. The sequenced sample was memory CD4+ T cells from blood. The subset is: CD45RO+ memory T cells. The CDR3 reads CASSRGRDQETQYF. The CDR3 DNA follows: TGTGCCAGCAGCCGGGGGAGGGACCAAGAGACCCAGTACTTC.